Shown below are 14 T cell receptor beta chains from a single sample sequenced in a study of T-cell memory formation after mild COVID-19. In TCRdb, the 5' RACE reads were re-called with MiXCR into one record per CDR3 protein. The table includes approximately 490,000 distinct CDR3 sequences, around 21% detected once. The sample comprised PBMCs or a T cell subset sorted from them (not recorded which). All receptors come from an adult woman who had mild COVID-19 (a few samples of this study predate the infection). Cell type and time point are not known.

The chain has TRBV30 and TRBJ2-7; 7 nucleotides align to TRBD1. J gave up 2 bases and V 1 base, and 2 bases lay outside the gene matches. The CDR3 consists of 13 residues. The germline CDR1 and CDR2 sequences are GTSNPN and SVGIG (reference sequence). CDR3 amino acids: CAWSDRGPYEQYF. The CDR3 nucleotides are TGTGCCTGGAGTGACAGGGGCCCCTACGAGCAGTACTTC.

There are a few counts of this clonotype. This rearrangement joins TRBV19 to TRBJ2-1; TRBD2 agrees at 11 bases. Losses at the gene ends were 4 bases for V and 6 bases for J; bases not matched to a gene: 11. Germline values: CDR1 LNHDA, CDR2 SQIVND (reference sequence). The CDR3 contains 17 residues. DNA for the CDR3: TGTGCCAGTAGTACATTATCGGGGACTAGCGGAGTCAATGAGCAGTTCTTC. Amino acids: CASSTLSGTSGVNEQFF.

V gene TRBV30 combines with J gene TRBJ2-7, with D maybe TRBD1 (6 bases). Trimming removed 0 bases from V and 6 bases from J, with 12 bases in between. The CDR3 runs to 13 residues. Per the germline V gene, CDR1 is GTSNPN and CDR2 is SVGIG (reference sequence). CDR3 residues: CAWSVVGAGEQYF. The CDR3 DNA reads TGTGCCTGGAGTGTAGTGGGGGCTGGCGAGCAGTACTTC. Supplemented by reference TRBV30 and TRBJ2-7, the full variable domain reads SQTIHQWPATLVQPVGSPLSLECTVEGTSNPNLYWYRQAAGRGLQLLFYSVGIGQISSEVPQNLSASRPQDRQFILSSKKLLLSDSGFYLCAWSVVGAGEQYFGPGTRLTVT.

This chain links TRBV7-9 with TRBJ1-3; 10 bases fit TRBD1. Germline V gene data show CDR1 as SEHNR and CDR2 as FQNEAQ (reference sequence). The CDR3 runs 18 residues. The V gene end was trimmed by 7 bases and the J gene end by 0 bases; junction bases not matched to a gene: 12. In DNA, the CDR3 is TGTGCCAGCATCGGGACAGGGGCCGGTAGGAGCTCTGGAAACACCATATATTTT. Protein: CASIGTGAGRSSGNTIYF.

This clonotype was seen a handful of times. The rearrangement links TRBV7-9 to TRBJ1-1; D uncertain. Germline CDR1 reads SEHNR; CDR2 reads FQNEAQ (reference sequence). The CDR3 is 16 residues long. Deletions cut 5 bases from V and 0 bases from J, with 16 bases between. CDR3 sequence reads: CASSPTLQSLNTEAFF. The CDR3 DNA sequence: TGTGCCAGCAGCCCCACCTTACAGAGTTTGAACACTGAAGCTTTCTTT.

The rearrangement links TRBV27 to TRBJ2-1; 9 nucleotides align to TRBD2. Trimming took 7 bases from V and 0 from J; bases not matched to a gene: 19. The CDR3 totals 20 residues. Germline V gives CDR1 MNHEY, CDR2 SMNVEV (reference sequence). CDR3 nucleotides: TGTGCCAGCAACTCCCGGAGGTCCAGCGGGGGGCCTAGCTCCTACAATGAGCAGTTCTTC. Protein sequence: CASNSRRSSGGPSSYNEQFF.

This clonotype has a handful of counts. The chain is built from TRBV6-6 and TRBJ2-1; TRBD2 is a possible D gene (6 bases). V was pared by 7 bases and J by 6 bases, with 13 bases between. Germline-derived CDR1 and CDR2 are MNHNY and SVGAGI (reference sequence). This CDR3 is 13 amino acids long. The DNA of the CDR3 is TGTGCCAGCACCCCGGGACTTTTCAATGAGCAGTTCTTC. Translated, it gives CASTPGLFNEQFF.

This chain joins TRBV12-3 or TRBV12-4 and TRBJ2-1; 11 bases fit TRBD2. Unmatched junction bases numbered 6, after V lost 5 bases and J lost 0 bases. The CDR3 sequence is 17 residues long. The CDR3, as DNA: TGTGCCAGCAGTATCCGACTAGCGGGACTCTCCTACAATGAGCAGTTCTTC. Amino acid sequence: CASSIRLAGLSYNEQFF.

The chain uses TRBV5-6 and TRBJ1-1; TRBD1 matches at 7 bases. V shed 3 bases, J shed 3 bases, and the junction held 8 bases outside the gene matches. The CDR3 is 15 residues long. Germline V gives CDR1 SGHDT, CDR2 YYEEEE. The chain's CDR3 is CASSSTGVRDTEAFF. CDR3 sequence (DNA): TGTGCCAGCAGCTCAACAGGGGTTCGGGACACTGAAGCTTTCTTT.

The chain links TRBV24-1 to TRBJ2-5, with unresolved D. V was shortened by 6 bases and J by 0 bases, with 10 bases between the two germline ends. Germline assignment: CDR1 KGHDR and CDR2 SFDVKD. The CDR3 contains 14 residues. The chain's CDR3 is CATSPTVNQETQYF. CDR3 DNA sequence: TGTGCCACCAGTCCTACAGTGAACCAAGAGACCCAGTACTTC.

The table lists this clonotype with a few counts. V is TRBV10-3 and J is TRBJ2-7, with D tentatively TRBD1 (7 bases). This CDR3 has 14 residues. Germline values: CDR1 ENHRY, CDR2 SYGVKD. Trimming left V 3 bases short and J 3 bases short, with 12 bases between. CDR3 sequence reads: CAISEGQGGYEQYF. CDR3 in DNA: TGTGCCATCAGTGAAGGGCAGGGGGGCTACGAGCAGTACTTC.

The V and J genes are TRBV3-1 and TRBJ2-7, with D possibly being TRBD2 (5 bases). Germline CDR1 LGHDT, CDR2 YNNKEL (reference sequence). The CDR3 spans 14 residues. Trimming removed 2 bases from V and 1 base from J, with 9 bases in between. CDR3 residues: CASSQFRGSYEQYF. In DNA, the CDR3 is TGTGCCAGCAGCCAATTTCGGGGTTCCTACGAGCAGTACTTC.

This sequence joins TRBV20-1 and TRBJ1-2; TRBD1 might be the D (6 bases). Trimming pared 1 base from V and 5 bases from J, leaving 14 bases between. CDR3 length: 14 amino acids. Germline assignment: CDR1 DFQATT and CDR2 SNEGSKA (reference sequence). The DNA of the CDR3 is TGCAGTGCTAGAGGAGAGTTCAGGGGATATGGCTACACCTTC. This sequence encodes CSARGEFRGYGYTF.

In its sample, this clonotype was seen many times. V usage is TRBV6-1 and J usage is TRBJ2-3; D is uncertain. The CDR3 sequence is 13 residues long. The V and J ends lost 2 bases and 5 bases respectively, with 8 bases between them. Germline CDR1 reads MNHNS; CDR2 reads SASEGT. The CDR3 DNA reads as TGTGCCAGCAGTGAAAACCCCCTAGATACGCAGTATTTT. Translation gives CASSENPLDTQYF.